This TCR beta chain was retrieved from a study of shared clonotypes between healthy human individuals. Study-wide results and limits: Sharing across four donors was seen in roughly 5% of naive CD4 clonotypes. Clonotypes shared by all four sorted-subset donors had higher generation probabilities than non-shared clonotypes.

Points on this clone: Its antigen is as yet unknown.

The CDR3 has 14 amino acids. V lost 6 bases, J lost 5 bases, and 13 bases lay in between. Germline V CDR1 and CDR2: MNHNS, SASEGT. Researchers divided each subset's genomic DNA evenly across several immunoSEQ plates. Produced via immunoSEQ multiplex PCR; TCRdb's table is partial and in-frame only. The profile shows approximately 1.5 million clones, approximately 98% of them singletons. The split of CD4+ cells yielded CD45RA+ naive and CD45RA-negative memory subsets. The clonotype was recovered from a man aged 25-45 years in good health. The V and J genes are TRBV6-1 and TRBJ2-2; D call uncertain. The sequenced sample was naive CD4+ T cells sorted from blood. Subset described: CD45RA+ positively selected. The CDR3 is CASSAIMGTGELFF. In DNA, the CDR3 is TGTGCCAGCAGCGCTATCATGGGAACCGGGGAGCTGTTTTTT.